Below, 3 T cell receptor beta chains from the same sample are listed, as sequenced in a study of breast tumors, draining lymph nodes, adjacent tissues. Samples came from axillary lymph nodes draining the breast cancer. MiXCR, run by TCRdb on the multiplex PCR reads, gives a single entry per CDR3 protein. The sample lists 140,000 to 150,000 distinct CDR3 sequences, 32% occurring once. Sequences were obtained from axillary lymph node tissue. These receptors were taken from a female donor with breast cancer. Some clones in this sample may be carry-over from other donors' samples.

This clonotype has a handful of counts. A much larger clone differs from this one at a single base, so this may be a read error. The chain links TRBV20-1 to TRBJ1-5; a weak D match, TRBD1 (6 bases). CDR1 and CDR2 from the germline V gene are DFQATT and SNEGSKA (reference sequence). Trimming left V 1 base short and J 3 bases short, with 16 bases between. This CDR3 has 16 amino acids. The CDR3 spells CSARGTARGTNQPQHF. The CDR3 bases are TGCAGTGCTAGAGGGACAGCTCGGGGTACCAATCAGCCCCAGCATTTT.

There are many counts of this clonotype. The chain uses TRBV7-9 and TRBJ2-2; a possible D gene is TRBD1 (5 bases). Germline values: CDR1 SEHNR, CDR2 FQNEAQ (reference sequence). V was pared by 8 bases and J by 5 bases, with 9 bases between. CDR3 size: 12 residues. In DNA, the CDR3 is TGTGCCAGCGGGGCCGGAACCGGGGAGCTGTTTTTT. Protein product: CASGAGTGELFF. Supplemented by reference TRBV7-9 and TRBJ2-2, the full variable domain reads DTGVSQNPRHKITKRGQNVTFRCDPISEHNRLYWYRQTLGQGPEFLTYFQNEAQLEKSRLLSDRFSAERPKGSFSTLEIQRTEQGDSAMYLCASGAGTGELFFGEGSRLTVL.

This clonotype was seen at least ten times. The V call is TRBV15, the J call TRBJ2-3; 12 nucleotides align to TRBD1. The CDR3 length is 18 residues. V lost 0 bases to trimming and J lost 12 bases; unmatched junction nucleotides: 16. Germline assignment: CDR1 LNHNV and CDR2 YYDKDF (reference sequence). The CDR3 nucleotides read TGTGCCACCAGCAGAGATGGGCCCGGGACAGGGGGCCTTAGGTCCCAGTATTTT. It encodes CATSRDGPGTGGLRSQYF.